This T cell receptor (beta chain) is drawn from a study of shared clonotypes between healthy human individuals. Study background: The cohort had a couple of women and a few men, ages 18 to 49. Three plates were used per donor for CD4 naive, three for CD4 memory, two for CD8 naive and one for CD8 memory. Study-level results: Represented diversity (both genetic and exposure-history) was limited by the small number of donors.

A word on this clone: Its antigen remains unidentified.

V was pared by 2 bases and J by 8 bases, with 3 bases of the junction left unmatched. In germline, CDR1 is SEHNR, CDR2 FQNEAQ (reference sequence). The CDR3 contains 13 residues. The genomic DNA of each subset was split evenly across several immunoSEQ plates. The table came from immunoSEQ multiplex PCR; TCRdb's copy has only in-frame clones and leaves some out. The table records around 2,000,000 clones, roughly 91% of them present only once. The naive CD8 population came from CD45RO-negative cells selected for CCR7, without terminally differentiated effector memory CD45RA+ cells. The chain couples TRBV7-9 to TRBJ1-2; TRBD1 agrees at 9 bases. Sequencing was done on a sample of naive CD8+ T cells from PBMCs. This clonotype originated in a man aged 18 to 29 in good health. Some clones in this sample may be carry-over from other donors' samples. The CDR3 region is CASSLRTGAGYTF. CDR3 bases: TGTGCCAGCAGCTTACGGACAGGGGCAGGCTACACCTTC.